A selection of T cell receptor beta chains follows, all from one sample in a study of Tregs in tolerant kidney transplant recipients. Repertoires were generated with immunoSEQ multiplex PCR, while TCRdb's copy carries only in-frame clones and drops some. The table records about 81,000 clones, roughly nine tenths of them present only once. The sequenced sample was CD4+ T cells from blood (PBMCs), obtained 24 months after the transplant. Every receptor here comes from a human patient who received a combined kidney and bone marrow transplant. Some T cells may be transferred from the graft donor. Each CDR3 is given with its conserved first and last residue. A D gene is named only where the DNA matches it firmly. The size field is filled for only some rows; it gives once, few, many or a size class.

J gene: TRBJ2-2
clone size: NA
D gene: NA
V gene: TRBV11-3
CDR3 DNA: TGTGCCAGCAGCCCGGGGTCCACCGGGGAGCTGTTTTTT
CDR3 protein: CASSPGSTGELFF

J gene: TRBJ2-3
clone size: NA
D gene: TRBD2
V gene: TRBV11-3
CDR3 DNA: TGTGCCAGCAGCTCCGGGGGGGCCGAGGGAGATACGCAGTATTTT
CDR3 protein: CASSSGGAEGDTQYF

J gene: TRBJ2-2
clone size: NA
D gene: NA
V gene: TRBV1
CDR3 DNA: TGCACCAGCGGTCCAGGGGCCGCGAACACCGGGGAGCTGTTTTTT
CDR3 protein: CTSGPGAANTGELFF

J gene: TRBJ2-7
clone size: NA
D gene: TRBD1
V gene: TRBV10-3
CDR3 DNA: TGTGCCATCAGTGCCGCAGGGGGCCTCGACGAGCAGTACTTC
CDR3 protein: CAISAAGGLDEQYF

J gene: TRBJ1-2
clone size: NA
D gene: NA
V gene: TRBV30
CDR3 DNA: TGTGCCTGGAGTCCTCGGGACTATGGCTACACCTTC
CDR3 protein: CAWSPRDYGYTF

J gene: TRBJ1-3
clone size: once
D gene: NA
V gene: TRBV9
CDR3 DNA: TGTGCCAGCAGCGTACAGGGGCTTGGAAACACCATATATTTT
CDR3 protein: CASSVQGLGNTIYF

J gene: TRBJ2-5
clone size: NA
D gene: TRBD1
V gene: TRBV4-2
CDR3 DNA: TGTGCCAGCAGCCAAGATCTTCTTTATTGGACAGGGCCCCAAGAGACCCAGTACTTC
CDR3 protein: CASSQDLLYWTGPQETQYF

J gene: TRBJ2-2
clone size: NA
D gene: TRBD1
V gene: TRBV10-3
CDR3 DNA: TGTGCCATCAGTGGGACAGGGGGCTTTGGGACCGGGGAGCTGTTTTTT
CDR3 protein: CAISGTGGFGTGELFF

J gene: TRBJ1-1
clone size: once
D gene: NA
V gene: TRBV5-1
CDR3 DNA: TGCGCCAGCAGCTTGGGGTCCCCGACAACTGAAGCTTTCTTT
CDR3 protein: CASSLGSPTTEAFF

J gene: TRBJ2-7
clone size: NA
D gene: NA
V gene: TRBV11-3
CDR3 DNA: TGTGCCAGCAGCTTATCTTTCTCGCGACAGAGAAATTACGAGCAGTACTTC
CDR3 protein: CASSLSFSRQRNYEQYF

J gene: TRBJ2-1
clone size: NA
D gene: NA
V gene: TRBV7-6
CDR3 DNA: TGTGCCAGCAGCTTACGAACAGGGTTAAACTCGTACAATGAGCAGTTCTTC
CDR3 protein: CASSLRTGLNSYNEQFF

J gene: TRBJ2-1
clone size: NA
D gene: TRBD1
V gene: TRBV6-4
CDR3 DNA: TGTGCCAGCAGTGCCCAGACAGGGGCGTCCTACAATGAGCAGTTCTTC
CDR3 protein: CASSAQTGASYNEQFF

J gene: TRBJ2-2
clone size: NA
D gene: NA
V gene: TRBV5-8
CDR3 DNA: TGTGCCAGCAGCCCCGTAAGGAGCGGGGAGCTGTTTTTT
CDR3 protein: CASSPVRSGELFF

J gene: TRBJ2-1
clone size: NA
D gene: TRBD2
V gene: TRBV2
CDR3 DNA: TGTGCCAGCAGTTCTAGCGGGGGGGCGCGTAGGGAGTTCTTC
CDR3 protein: CASSSSGGARREFF

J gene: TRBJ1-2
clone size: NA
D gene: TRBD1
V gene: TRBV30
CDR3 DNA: TGTGCCTGGGACAGGGTGCGGAGTGGCTACACCTTC
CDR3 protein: CAWDRVRSGYTF

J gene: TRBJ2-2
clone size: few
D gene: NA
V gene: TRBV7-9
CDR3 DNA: TGTGCCAGCAGGGACAGAAACACCGGGGAGCTGTTTTTT
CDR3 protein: CASRDRNTGELFF

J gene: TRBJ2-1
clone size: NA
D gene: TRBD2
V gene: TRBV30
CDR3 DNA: TGTGCCTGGAGTCCGGGGGGGGCGGGAGCGATGAGCAGGCAGCAGTTCTTC
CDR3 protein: CAWSPGGAGAMSRQQFF

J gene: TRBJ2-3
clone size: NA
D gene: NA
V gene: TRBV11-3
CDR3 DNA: TGTGCCAGCAGCGCAGGTCGCGATACGCAGTATTTT
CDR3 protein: CASSAGRDTQYF

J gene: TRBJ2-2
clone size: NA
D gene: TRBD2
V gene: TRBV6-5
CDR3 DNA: TGTGCCAGCAGTTTTAGCGGGACCTTCCTAAGCGGGGAGCTGTTTTTT
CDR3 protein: CASSFSGTFLSGELFF

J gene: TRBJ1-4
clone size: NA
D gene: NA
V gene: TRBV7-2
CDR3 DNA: TGTGCCAGCAGCCAGGGCCACCAGGAAGAACTGTTTTTT
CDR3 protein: CASSQGHQEELFF

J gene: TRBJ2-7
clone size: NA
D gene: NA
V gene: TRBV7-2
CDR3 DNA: TGTGCCAGCAGCTTTACCTCGCTCGGCTACGAGCAGTACTTC
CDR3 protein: CASSFTSLGYEQYF

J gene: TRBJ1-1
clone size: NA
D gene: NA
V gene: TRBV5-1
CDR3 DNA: TGCGCCAGCAGCTTGGACAGGGCCGCTGAAGCTTTCTTT
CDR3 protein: CASSLDRAAEAFF